A single sample gave rise to the 18 T cell receptor beta chains below, sequenced in a study of shared clonotypes between healthy human individuals (dated by TCRdb to about 2020). Libraries were made using the immunoSEQ multiplex PCR assay. TCRdb limited this immuneACCESS table to in-frame rearrangements with V and J called. A share of clones is missing; checked studies link under half to unresolved V genes, and the rest is unexplained. The sample table shows 500,000 or so clones, and 95% to 96% are seen once. The ten largest clones capture 0.05% to 0.08% of the sample. The sequenced sample consisted of naive CD4+ T cells sorted from blood. The cell subset or site tag for this specimen amounts to: CD45RA+ positively selected. The source of these receptors is a woman in her thirties in good health.

The V gene is TRBV6-5, the J gene TRBJ1-5; D possibly corresponds to TRBD1 (6 bases). CDR3 length: 15 residues. The ends were cut back, 6 bases at V and 2 bases at J, with 14 bases in the middle. CDR1 MNHEY and CDR2 SVGAGI come from the germline V gene. The CDR3 protein is CASSLNREGNQPQHF. CDR3 coding DNA: TGTGCCAGCAGCTTAAACAGGGAGGGCAATCAGCCCCAGCATTTT.

This chain joins TRBV7-9 and TRBJ2-1; 8 bases line up with TRBD1. V lost 0 bases and J lost 9; bases outside the gene matches: 7. This CDR3 has 15 amino acids. The germline V gene has CDR1 SEHNR and CDR2 FQNEAQ (reference sequence). The CDR3 protein is CASSLAMDRVGEQFF. CDR3 coding DNA: TGTGCCAGCAGCTTAGCTATGGACAGGGTAGGTGAGCAGTTCTTC.

This chain uses TRBV9 with TRBJ2-7; 7 positions match TRBD2. This CDR3 is 17 amino acids long. J lost 0 bases, V lost 3 bases, and 12 bases had no gene match. Germline V gene sequence: CDR1 SGDLS, CDR2 YYNGEE. CDR3 loop: CASSGASGDSYSYEQYF. The CDR3 nucleotides read TGTGCCAGCAGCGGGGCTAGCGGCGACTCTTACTCCTACGAGCAGTACTTC.

This clone was seen a handful of times. CDR3 protein: CASSALSSNQPQHF. The CDR3 coding sequence is TGTGCCAGCAGTGCTCTGAGTAGCAATCAGCCCCAGCATTTT. This chain links TRBV6-1 with TRBJ1-5; D gene uncertain. The germline CDR1 and CDR2 sequences are MNHNS and SASEGT. V was shortened by 4 bases and J by 0 bases, with 7 bases between the two germline ends. The CDR3 loop spans 14 amino acids.

This sequence joins TRBV18 and TRBJ2-7, with 12 bases identical to TRBD1. The CDR3 has 17 residues. Germline CDR1 is KGHSH and CDR2 is LQKENI. The V segment lost 2 bases and the J segment 4 bases; nucleotides outside the gene matches: 9. The CDR3 loop is CASSPIGTGGSLYEQYF. The CDR3 nucleotides read TGTGCCAGCTCACCAATTGGGACAGGGGGCAGTTTGTACGAGCAGTACTTC.

The chain is built from TRBV6-5 and TRBJ2-7; tentative D call: TRBD1 (6 bases). Looked up from germline, CDR1 is MNHEY and CDR2 is SVGAGI. Trimming stripped 2 bases from V and 7 bases from J, with 18 bases between. The CDR3 totals 15 residues. The CDR3: CASSYRQVQFDEQYF. In nucleotides, the CDR3 is TGTGCCAGCAGTTACCGACAGGTCCAGTTCGATGAGCAGTACTTC.

The chain uses TRBV10-1 and TRBJ1-5; TRBD1 aligns across 9 bases. The ends lost 9 bases at V and 1 base at J; junction bases unmatched: 7. This CDR3 comprises 15 residues. CDR1 and CDR2 from the germline V gene are WNHNN and SYGVQD (reference sequence). CDR3 sequence: CARNRDRESNQPQHF. CDR3 DNA sequence: TGCGCCAGGAACCGGGACAGGGAGAGCAATCAGCCCCAGCATTTT.

The chain joins TRBV28 to TRBJ1-2; D gene unclear. There are 13 residues in the CDR3. Looked up from germline, CDR1 is MDHEN and CDR2 is SYDVKM. Trimming pared 5 bases from V and 5 bases from J, leaving 12 bases between. CDR3 in DNA: TGTGCCAGCAGTCCTGGTCATTTTTATGGCTACACCTTC. Amino acid sequence: CASSPGHFYGYTF.

Here the CDR3 reads CASSSRLAVRGTQYF. In DNA, the CDR3 is TGTGCCAGCAGTTCCCGACTAGCCGTTCGGGGGACGCAGTATTTT. The chain uses TRBV28 and TRBJ2-3, with 7 positions matching TRBD2. The junction had 13 bases not matched to a gene; V was cut back by 4 bases and J by 9 bases. The germline V gene encodes CDR1 MDHEN and CDR2 SYDVKM. This CDR3 contains 15 residues.

The J gene is TRBJ2-5, the V gene TRBV11-3; tentatively, D is TRBD2 (5 bases). Matching the DNA end better, TRBJ2-7 makes the J call doubtful. This CDR3 is 18 amino acids long. Germline V gene lookup returns CDR1 SGHNT and CDR2 YENEEA. The CDR3 DNA reads as TGTGCCAGCAGCTTAGAATGGTTGGTGACTACCTCGTTGTACGAGCAGTACTTC. It encodes CASSLEWLVTTSLYEQYF.

The gene calls are TRBV6-5 and TRBJ2-2; TRBD1 matches at 9 bases. Germline V gives CDR1 MNHEY, CDR2 SVGAGI. V was clipped by 6 bases and J by 6 bases; unmatched bases: 8. The CDR3 runs to 15 residues. The CDR3, as DNA: TGTGCCAGCAGATTCCCCGGGACAGGGTCCGGGGAGCTGTTTTTT. Translated, it gives CASRFPGTGSGELFF.

The chain uses TRBV6-5 and TRBJ1-2; the match to TRBD1 covers 10 bases. This CDR3 has 15 residues. Trimming cost V 2 bases and J 4 bases; bases outside gene matches: 4. CDR1 and CDR2 (germline): MNHEY, SVGAGI. The CDR3: CASSYDRGQLYGYTF. The CDR3 nucleotides read TGTGCCAGCAGTTACGACAGGGGGCAACTCTATGGCTACACCTTC.

The CDR3 here is CASLSAVNTEAFF. CDR3 nucleotides: TGTGCCAGCCTCTCGGCGGTGAACACTGAAGCTTTCTTT. The rearrangement links TRBV7-3 to TRBJ1-1; D gene unclear. This CDR3 is built from 13 residues. Trimming stripped 8 bases from V and 0 bases from J, with 10 bases between. Germline V gives CDR1 SGHTA, CDR2 FQGTGA.

The V gene is TRBV29-1, the J gene TRBJ2-5; TRBD2 matches 10 bases. The germline V gene encodes CDR1 SQVTM and CDR2 ANQGSEA. J was trimmed by 5 bases and V by 4 bases; bases with no gene match: 19. The CDR3 runs 18 residues. The CDR3 here is CSVGDELSGRVRRETQYF. The DNA for the CDR3 is TGCAGCGTTGGGGATGAGCTGAGCGGGAGGGTCAGGCGGGAGACCCAGTACTTC.

The CDR3 DNA sequence: TGTGCAAGTCGCTTCGTACAGCAAAAGAGCGGGAGGGGTGATGAGCAGTTCTTC. Its translation is CASRFVQQKSGRGDEQFF. The chain carries TRBV12-2 and TRBJ2-1; TRBD2 is the table's D call and was not checked against the DNA. TRBV12-2 is marked as a pseudogene. The length of the CDR3 is 18 residues.

The chain links TRBV5-1 to TRBJ2-5, with TRBD1 as a possible D gene (7 bases). The CDR3 runs to 16 residues. Deletions cut 4 bases from V and 4 bases from J, with 20 bases between. Germline CDR1 and CDR2: SGHRS and YFSETQ. For the CDR3, the DNA is TGCGCCAGCAGCCTTTCAGGAGGGGGCGCGTTAGAGACCCAGTACTTC. This encodes CASSLSGGGALETQYF.

This chain joins TRBV5-1 and TRBJ2-7, with 7 bases that match TRBD1. This CDR3 is built from 15 residues. The trim removed 3 bases at V and 0 bases at J, leaving 6 bases unmatched. Germline V lookup: CDR1 SGHRS, CDR2 YFSETQ. In nucleotides, the CDR3 is TGCGCCAGCAGCTCCGGACAGGCGAACTCCTACGAGCAGTACTTC. Translated: CASSSGQANSYEQYF.

V is TRBV2 and J is TRBJ1-1; possibly TRBD1 for D (5 bases). The CDR3 totals 14 residues. The V and J ends lost 7 bases and 0 bases respectively, with 12 bases between them. CDR1 SNHLY and CDR2 FYNNEI come from the germline V gene. The CDR3 DNA follows: TGTGCCAGCACCTTTCGGACACTGAACACTGAAGCTTTCTTT. Translating gives CASTFRTLNTEAFF.